The rows below give T cell receptor beta chains drawn from one sample of a study of T-cell memory formation after mild COVID-19. TCRdb reanalysed the 5' RACE reads using MiXCR and keeps one entry per CDR3 protein. The table lists over 250,000 distinct CDR3 sequences, about a sixth of them singletons. Sequencing was carried out using PBMCs or a T cell subset sorted from them (not recorded which). The receptors come from a man between 18 and 35 years old who had mild COVID-19 (a few samples of this study predate the infection). Cell type and time point are not known. Both conserved end residues are part of each CDR3. The D gene is left open where the match is weak. Only some rows state a clone size, as once, few, many or a class for expanded clones.

>TRBJ2-1|TRBD2|many|TRBV5-1
TGCGCCAGCCGACTAGCGGGGCCCTACAATGAGCAGTTCTTC
CASRLAGPYNEQFF
>TRBJ2-5|-|few|TRBV4-3
TGCGCCAGCAGCCAGGGGACAACCCAAGAGACCCAGTACTTC
CASSQGTTQETQYF
>TRBJ1-4|TRBD1|few|TRBV6-5
TGTGCCAGCAGTTATCTCCCGGGACAGGAGGGGCAACTGTTTTTT
CASSYLPGQEGQLFF
>TRBJ2-2|-|-|TRBV4-3
TGCGCCAGCAGCCAGGTACCAGCGGGGGAGCTGTTTTTT
CASSQVPAGELFF
>TRBJ2-5|-|many|TRBV20-1
TGCAGTCTAATATCATGGACAGAAAAGCTGACCCAGTACTTC
CSLISWTEKLTQYF
>TRBJ1-5|-|few|TRBV5-1
TGCGCCAGCAGCTGGGGACCCGATCAGCCCCAGCATTTT
CASSWGPDQPQHF
>TRBJ2-7|-|-|TRBV30
TGTGCCTGGAGTGACCTCTCCTACGAGCAGTACTTC
CAWSDLSYEQYF
>TRBJ2-7|TRBD1|many|TRBV12-3/TRBV12-4
TGTGCCAGCAGTCCACGGACAGGGGGCGCCGGCGAGCAGTACTTC
CASSPRTGGAGEQYF
>TRBJ2-5|-|few|TRBV12-3/TRBV12-4
TGTGCCAGCAGTTTGTTTCGTTTACTCAAGGAGACCCAGTACTTC
CASSLFRLLKETQYF
>TRBJ1-1|TRBD1|few|TRBV3-1
TGTGCCAGCAGCCAAGGAGACAGGGACACTGAAGCTTTCTTT
CASSQGDRDTEAFF
>TRBJ2-2|TRBD2|few|TRBV24-1
TGTGCCACCAGTGATCCCCCGGCGACTAGCGCCGGGGAGCTGTTTTTT
CATSDPPATSAGELFF
>TRBJ1-1|-|once|TRBV9
TGTGCCAGCAGCGTAGTAGAGGGGAAAACCGAAGCTTTCTTT
CASSVVEGKTEAFF
>TRBJ2-5|-|-|TRBV7-6
TGTGCCAGCAGCTTAGAGGGACACGAAGAGACCCAGTACTTC
CASSLEGHEETQYF
>TRBJ2-3|-|-|TRBV4-1
TGCGCCAGCCGGCGGGAAAACACAGATACGCAGTATTTT
CASRRENTDTQYF
>TRBJ2-3|-|-|TRBV15
TGTGCCACCAGCCCCAATCCGGGGGCGACCCGGGGGGATACGCAGTATTTT
CATSPNPGATRGDTQYF
>TRBJ1-1|TRBD1|-|TRBV4-3
TGCGCCAGCAGCCCTGGGACAGGGCGAGCTGAAGCTTTCTTT
CASSPGTGRAEAFF
>TRBJ1-5|TRBD1|many|TRBV12-3/TRBV12-4
TGTGCCAGCACCGCAGACAGGGATCTTCAGCCCCAGCATTTT
CASTADRDLQPQHF
>TRBJ2-5|TRBD1|few|TRBV12-3/TRBV12-4
TGTGCCAGCAGTTTAACTGACAGGGGACGGCAGACCCAGTACTTC
CASSLTDRGRQTQYF
>TRBJ1-2|-|-|TRBV5-1
TGCGCCAGCAGCCACGGAGATGGCTACACCTTC
CASSHGDGYTF
>TRBJ1-1|-|-|TRBV5-1
TGCGCCAGCAGAAACCGGCAGGGTTGGATTAACACTGAAGCTTTCTTT
CASRNRQGWINTEAFF
>TRBJ2-2|TRBD1|-|TRBV6-5
TGTGCCAGCAGTTACTCCCTAGGGACAGGGGGAGGGACCGGGGAGCTGTTTTTT
CASSYSLGTGGGTGELFF
>TRBJ1-6|-|once|TRBV30
TGTGCCTGGAGTGGCTCCTATAATTCACCCCTCCACTTT
CAWSGSYNSPLHF
>TRBJ2-3|TRBD2|-|TRBV5-1
TGCGCCAGCAGCCAATTTAGCGGGGGGGCAGATACGCAGTATTTT
CASSQFSGGADTQYF
>TRBJ2-5|TRBD2|-|TRBV6-5
TGTGCCAGCAGTTACTCGGGTACTAGCGGGGAAGAGACCCAGTACTTC
CASSYSGTSGEETQYF
>TRBJ2-3|-|-|TRBV7-3
TGTGCCAGCAGCACCCGACAGGCAGATACGCAGTATTTT
CASSTRQADTQYF
>TRBJ2-1|-|-|TRBV7-9
TGTGCCACCTTCAGGCGGAAAGGTGGTAATGAGCAGTTCTTC
CATFRRKGGNEQFF
>TRBJ2-3|-|-|TRBV6-2/TRBV6-3
TGTGCCAGCAGGTTGGTTGGGCGGGATACGCAGTATTTT
CASRLVGRDTQYF
>TRBJ2-7|-|-|TRBV7-3
TGTGCCAGCAGCTTAAGGGGGGGCGAAAGCTACGAGCAGTACTTC
CASSLRGGESYEQYF
>TRBJ2-5|-|-|TRBV14
TGTGCCAGCAGCCAATTGGGCGATCAAGAGACCCAGTACTTC
CASSQLGDQETQYF
>TRBJ1-2|-|few|TRBV4-1
TGCGCCAGCAGCCAAGTCGGGACATTAGGCTACACCTTC
CASSQVGTLGYTF
>TRBJ2-5|TRBD1|few|TRBV5-6
TGTGCCAGCAGCGTTTGGACAGGGGGAGAGACCCAGTACTTC
CASSVWTGGETQYF
>TRBJ2-3|TRBD2|many|TRBV5-1
TGCGCCAGCAGCTTTGGACTAGCGGGGAGCACAGATACGCAGTATTTT
CASSFGLAGSTDTQYF
>TRBJ1-2|-|many|TRBV12-3/TRBV12-4
TGTGCCAGCAGTCCAACCGGGCCTCAGACCTACTATGGCTACACCTTC
CASSPTGPQTYYGYTF
>TRBJ2-1|-|-|TRBV6-2/TRBV6-3
TGTGCCAGCAGTTTCCGGTGGGATGAGCAGTTCTTC
CASSFRWDEQFF
>TRBJ1-5|TRBD1|-|TRBV10-3
TGTGCCTCTGGGGTGGGGAAGGGGGCACTGCCCCAGCATTTT
CASGVGKGALPQHF
>TRBJ1-2|-|-|TRBV20-1
TGCAGTGCCCACGGGACGGGTGGGGGCCGGGAAGGCTACACCTTC
CSAHGTGGGREGYTF
>TRBJ1-1|TRBD1|few|TRBV6-5
TGTGCCAGCAGTTACGGGACAGGGTGGGACACTGAAGCTTTCTTT
CASSYGTGWDTEAFF
>TRBJ1-5|-|few|TRBV2
TGTGCCAGCAGTGGCGAGTTAGAGCCCCAGCATTTT
CASSGELEPQHF